The rows below give T cell receptor beta chains drawn from one sample of a study of T cell responses to AZD1222 COVID-19 vaccine. TCRdb's copy holds only in-frame clones and misses some; the assay was immunoSEQ multiplex PCR. The sample yields around 110,000 clones, about 90% seen once. The sequencing used peripheral blood, collected 28 days after the second AZD1222 dose. The receptor source for this set is an adult who received the AZD1222 COVID-19 vaccine. Both conserved end residues are part of each CDR3. The D gene is left open where the match is weak. Size values are once, few and many counts, or a class for expanded clones, and some rows have none.

clone_size d_call j_call v_call cdr3_nt cdr3_aa
. . TRBJ1-6 TRBV5-8 TGTGCCAGCAGCTTGGAAGGACTCGGAAGGGGTTCACCCCTCCACTTT CASSLEGLGRGSPLHF
. . TRBJ2-5 TRBV9 TGTGCCAGCAGCGTAGTCGGGACACCAGAGGAGACCCAGTACTTC CASSVVGTPEETQYF
. . TRBJ2-5 TRBV7-2 TGTGCCAGCAGCTTAGGCCAGGAAGAGACCCAGTACTTC CASSLGQEETQYF
many . TRBJ1-1 TRBV6-5 TGTGCCAGCAGTAGGGATCGCAGGGGCTCGGCTTTCTTT CASSRDRRGSAFF
. . TRBJ2-6 TRBV19 TGTGCCAGTAGTGAAATTACCGGGCCCGACGCTGGTGGGGCCAACGTCCTGACTTTC CASSEITGPDAGGANVLTF
medium-sized TRBD2 TRBJ2-7 TRBV7-2 TGTGCCAGCAGCCTAGCGGGGGGCTCCTACGAGCAGTACTTC CASSLAGGSYEQYF
. TRBD1 TRBJ1-6 TRBV5-8 TGTGCCAGCAGCTTTGGACAGGGGTCGTTCTCACCCCTCCACTTT CASSFGQGSFSPLHF
. TRBD1 TRBJ2-5 TRBV5-5 TGTGCCAGCAGCCCCCTCCGGAACAGGGGATTTCGAGAGACCCAGTACTTC CASSPLRNRGFRETQYF
. . TRBJ2-7 TRBV30 TGTGCCTGGAGTGGTCACTACGAGCAGTACTTC CAWSGHYEQYF
. . TRBJ2-7 TRBV20-1 TGCAGTGCTAGCTTCCACGAGCAGTACTTC CSASFHEQYF
. . TRBJ1-1 TRBV19 TGTGCCAGTAGTATGGCCGGGACAATCAACACTGAAGCTTTCTTT CASSMAGTINTEAFF
. TRBD1 TRBJ1-4 TRBV4-3 TGCGCCAGCAGCCAAGGGATACAGGGGGCGGGTGAAAAACTGTTTTTT CASSQGIQGAGEKLFF
. TRBD2 TRBJ2-2 TRBV30 TGTGCCTTCGGACTAGCGGGGGGTTGGACCGGGGAGCTGTTTTTT CAFGLAGGWTGELFF
. . TRBJ2-5 TRBV29-1 TGCAGCGTTTCCGCGGACTCCCAAGAGACCCAGTACTTC CSVSADSQETQYF
. . TRBJ1-2 TRBV10-1 TGCGCCAGCAGTGGGCCCCCACGGAACTATGGCTACACCTTC CASSGPPRNYGYTF
. TRBD2 TRBJ2-1 TRBV4-1 TGCGCCAGCAGCCAAGAGCAGCCCGCGGGGGGTTTACAAGGTGAGCAGTTCTTC CASSQEQPAGGLQGEQFF
once . TRBJ2-3 TRBV19 TGTGCCAGTAGATGGGGAGATACGCAGTATTTT CASRWGDTQYF
. . TRBJ1-6 TRBV6-5 TGTGCCAGCAGTTCGCCATTTGGACCTAATTCACCCCTCCACTTT CASSSPFGPNSPLHF
. TRBD1 TRBJ2-2 TRBV7-9 TGTGCCAGCAGCCACTGGGACAGATTATTCGCGAACACCGGGGAGCTGTTTTTT CASSHWDRLFANTGELFF
. TRBD2 TRBJ2-3 TRBV7-3 TGTGCCAGCAGCCCCCAGGGGACTAGTCCAGATACGCAGTATTTT CASSPQGTSPDTQYF
. TRBD1 TRBJ1-6 TRBV9 TGTGCCAGCAGCCCCCGAACAGGGGACTCCTATAATTCACCCCTCCACTTT CASSPRTGDSYNSPLHF
. . TRBJ1-2 TRBV5-1 TGCGCCAGCAGCCAGACAGTGACCTATGGCTACACCTTC CASSQTVTYGYTF
once . TRBJ2-3 TRBV7-6 TGTGCCAGCAGCCCCGGGGGCACAGATACGCAGTATTTT CASSPGGTDTQYF
. . TRBJ2-7 TRBV27 TGTGCCAGCAGTTGGCGCCGGGGGACAGTCCCCTACGAGCAGTACTTC CASSWRRGTVPYEQYF
. TRBD2 TRBJ2-2 TRBV19 TGTGCCAGTAGTATAGAAATCCTAGCGGGGGCCACCGGGGAGCTGTTTTTT CASSIEILAGATGELFF
. TRBD1 TRBJ2-7 TRBV7-9 TGTGCCAGCAGCTCTCCGGGACAGCCTTTAAACTATGAGCAGTACTTC CASSSPGQPLNYEQYF
. . TRBJ2-7 TRBV11-2 TGTGCCAGCAGTTCCGAATGGGGTAAGACCTACGAGCAGTACTTC CASSSEWGKTYEQYF
. TRBD2 TRBJ2-3 TRBV29-1 TGCAGCGTTGAGGGGACTAGGATCGGTGGTACGCAGTATTTT CSVEGTRIGGTQYF
few . TRBJ1-1 TRBV5-6 TGTGCCAGCAGCTACATTATAAACACTGAAGCTTTCTTT CASSYIINTEAFF
. TRBD1 TRBJ1-5 TRBV5-5 TGTGCCAGCAGCCTGGGCGGGACAGATAGCAATCAGCCCCAGCATTTT CASSLGGTDSNQPQHF
. . TRBJ2-2 TRBV19 TGTGCCAGTAGTATACCGGGGTCCGGGGAGCTGTTTTTT CASSIPGSGELFF
few TRBD1 TRBJ2-7 TRBV4-1 TGCGCCAGCAGCAAAGTTTGGGACAGCTCCTACGAGCAGTACTTC CASSKVWDSSYEQYF
once . TRBJ1-4 TRBV5-1 TGCGCCAGCAGCTTCGGGGAGAGGGGCGCTAATGAAAAACTGTTTTTT CASSFGERGANEKLFF
. . TRBJ2-5 TRBV6-5 TGTGCCAGCAGTAAGGACAGCAACCAAGAGACCCAGTACTTC CASSKDSNQETQYF
once . TRBJ1-2 TRBV19 TGTGCCAGTGCTCAGAATTCTAACTATGGCTACACCTTC CASAQNSNYGYTF
. . TRBJ2-7 TRBV7-3 TGTGCCAGCAGCCTCAGAGGGTCAGGGCATCCGCAGTACTTC CASSLRGSGHPQYF
. . TRBJ2-7 TRBV6-5 TGTGCCAGCAGTCAGGGGGGATCCTACGAGCAGTACTTC CASSQGGSYEQYF
once TRBD1 TRBJ2-1 TRBV24-1 TGTGCCACCAGTGGGACCCCGGGACAGGGCAGTTACAATGAGCAGTTCTTC CATSGTPGQGSYNEQFF
. . TRBJ1-4 TRBV6-1 TGTGCCGGCAGTGCGGTACGACAGAGTACAACTAATGAAAAACTGTTTTTT CAGSAVRQSTTNEKLFF
. . TRBJ1-5 TRBV3-1/TRBV3-2 TGTGCCAGCAGTTTAATGGCACCAGGGATCGGCAATCAGCCCCAGCATTTT CASSLMAPGIGNQPQHF
. . TRBJ1-4 TRBV3-1/TRBV3-2 TGTGCCAGCAGCCAAGACAGGAAATATGCAACTAATGAAAAACTGTTTTTT CASSQDRKYATNEKLFF
. . TRBJ1-1 TRBV19 TGTGCCAGTAGTATACAGTCGGCCGTGGCCACTGAAGCTTTCTTT CASSIQSAVATEAFF
. . TRBJ2-7 TRBV7-2 TGTGCCAGCAGTCAGCAAGCAGGTTCCTACGAGCAGTACTTC CASSQQAGSYEQYF
. TRBD2 TRBJ2-2 TRBV7-2 TGTGCCAGCAGCTTAGCCGGGCGGATTTGGGACTCGCGGGGGGGCGGCACCGGGGAGCTGTTTTTT CASSLAGRIWDSRGGGTGELFF
. TRBD1 TRBJ2-1 TRBV24-1 TGTGCCACCAGTGGGCGACAGGGTTTTGGCTACAATGAGCAGTTCTTC CATSGRQGFGYNEQFF
. . TRBJ2-7 TRBV19 TGTGCCAGTAGTACAGGAGGGGTACCCTACGAGCAGTACTTC CASSTGGVPYEQYF
. TRBD1 TRBJ1-1 TRBV19 TGTGCCAGTAGTTGGACAGGGGCGAACACTGAAGCTTTCTTT CASSWTGANTEAFF
. . TRBJ2-1 TRBV21-1 TGTGCCAGCAGCAAAGTGAAAGAATGGGACTACAATGAGCAGTTCTTC CASSKVKEWDYNEQFF
. . TRBJ1-6 TRBV4-3 TGCGCCAGCAGCCAAGATTTTACAAGCTCCTATAATTCACCCCTCCACTTT CASSQDFTSSYNSPLHF
. . TRBJ2-1 TRBV19 TGTGCCAGTAGTATTGTGGTGAGCTCCTACAATGAGCAGTTCTTC CASSIVVSSYNEQFF
. . TRBJ2-5 TRBV19 TGTGCCAGTTCGCAACCGGGCCTACCGACCCAAGAGACCCAGTACTTC CASSQPGLPTQETQYF
. . TRBJ2-2 TRBV11-2 TGTGCCACCTCACCGGGCTGGGGTGACGGGGAGCTGTTTTTT CATSPGWGDGELFF
. . TRBJ1-4 TRBV5-6 TGTGCCAGCAGCTACCCCGTCCAGGGAAGCGGAGCTAATGAAAAACTGTTTTTT CASSYPVQGSGANEKLFF
. TRBD1 TRBJ1-2 TRBV10-1 TGCGCCAGCAGTGACGGACAGGGGAGCTATGGCTACACCTTC CASSDGQGSYGYTF